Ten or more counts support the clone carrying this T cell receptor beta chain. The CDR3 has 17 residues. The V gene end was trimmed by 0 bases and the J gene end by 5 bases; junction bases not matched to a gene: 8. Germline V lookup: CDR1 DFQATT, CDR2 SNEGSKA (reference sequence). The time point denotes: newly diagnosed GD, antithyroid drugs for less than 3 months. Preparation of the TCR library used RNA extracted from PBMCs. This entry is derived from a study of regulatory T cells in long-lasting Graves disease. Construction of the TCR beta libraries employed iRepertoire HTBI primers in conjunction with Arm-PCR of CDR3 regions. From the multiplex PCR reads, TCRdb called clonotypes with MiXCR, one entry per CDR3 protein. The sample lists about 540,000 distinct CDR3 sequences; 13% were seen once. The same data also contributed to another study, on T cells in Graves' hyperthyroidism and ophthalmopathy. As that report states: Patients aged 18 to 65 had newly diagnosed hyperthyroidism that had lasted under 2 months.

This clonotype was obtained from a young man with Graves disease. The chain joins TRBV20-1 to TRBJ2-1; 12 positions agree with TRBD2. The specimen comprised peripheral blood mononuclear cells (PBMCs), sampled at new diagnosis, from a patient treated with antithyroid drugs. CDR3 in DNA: TGCAGTGCTAGAGATTCGACTAGCGGGGGCTTGAACAATGAGCAGTTCTTC. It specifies CSARDSTSGGLNNEQFF.